A selection of T cell receptor beta chains follows, all from one sample in a study of memory CD4+ T cells and cytomegalovirus serostatus. The method was immunoSEQ multiplex PCR; TCRdb's version includes in-frame clones alone and lacks a portion of them. Altogether approximately 44,000 clones are present, over 60% being singletons, with the ten largest covering under 8%. Source material: memory CD4+ T cells from blood. The receptors were gathered from an adult in good health and CMV-seronegative. CDR3s include the opening cysteine and the closing phenylalanine or tryptophan. A D gene is named only where the DNA matches it firmly. The size entry is marked missing in some rows and otherwise reads once, few, many or a size class.

v_call,j_call,d_call,clone_size,cdr3_aa,cdr3_nt
TRBV7-8,TRBJ1-1,NA,NA,CASSLASTARRTEAFF,TGTGCCAGCAGCTTAGCGTCGACCGCCAGGCGCACTGAAGCTTTCTTT
TRBV7-6,TRBJ1-3,NA,NA,CASSLRSGDGFGDGNTIYF,TGTGCCAGCAGCTTACGATCGGGGGATGGCTTTGGGGACGGAAACACCATATATTTT
TRBV28,TRBJ1-3,TRBD1,NA,CASQTGTGNTIYF,TGTGCCAGCCAGACAGGGACTGGAAACACCATATATTTT
TRBV7-2,TRBJ1-3,NA,NA,CASSSYPLGATGNTIYF,TGTGCCAGCAGCTCGTACCCCCTCGGGGCAACTGGAAACACCATATATTTT
TRBV6-5,TRBJ2-1,TRBD2,few,CASRGTSGKNEQFF,TGTGCCAGCAGGGGGACTAGCGGGAAAAATGAGCAGTTCTTC
TRBV20-1,TRBJ2-7,NA,NA,CSAMRGYEQYF,TGCAGTGCTATGAGGGGCTACGAGCAGTACTTC
TRBV4-2,TRBJ2-1,NA,NA,CASSPGRYNEQFF,TGTGCCAGCAGCCCAGGTCGCTACAATGAGCAGTTCTTC
TRBV7-2,TRBJ2-5,TRBD2,NA,CASSRMGRAQYF,TGTGCCAGCAGTCGAATGGGGAGGGCCCAGTACTTC
TRBV7-9,TRBJ1-2,TRBD1,few,CASSSTGGWRTF,TGTGCCAGCAGCTCGACAGGGGGATGGCGGACCTTC
TRBV7-2,TRBJ2-5,TRBD2,few,CASSLLLSGRGETQYF,TGTGCCAGCAGCTTACTCCTTAGCGGGAGAGGGGAGACCCAGTACTTC
TRBV7-9,TRBJ2-7,NA,NA,CASSLEVKGSEQYF,TGTGCCAGCAGCTTAGAAGTAAAGGGCTCCGAGCAGTACTTC
TRBV7-6,TRBJ2-6,NA,NA,CASSFGQPGANVLTF,TGTGCCAGCAGCTTTGGACAGCCTGGGGCCAACGTCCTGACTTTC
TRBV7-3,TRBJ2-1,TRBD2,NA,CASSLSGASGTEQFF,TGTGCCAGCAGCTTATCAGGAGCTAGCGGGACGGAGCAGTTCTTC
TRBV30,TRBJ2-5,TRBD2,NA,CAWSSGGRETQYF,TGTGCCTGGAGTAGCGGCGGGAGGGAGACCCAGTACTTC
TRBV28,TRBJ1-2,TRBD1,NA,CASSSKTGVWYGYTF,TGTGCCAGCAGTTCTAAGACAGGGGTGTGGTATGGCTACACCTTC
TRBV6-5,TRBJ2-7,NA,NA,CASSSGTPIYEQYF,TGTGCCAGCAGTTCCGGGACACCCATATACGAGCAGTACTTC
TRBV7-2,TRBJ1-2,NA,NA,CASSYRGQGFGYTF,TGTGCCAGCAGCTATCGGGGGCAGGGGTTTGGCTACACCTTC
TRBV29-1,TRBJ2-3,TRBD2,NA,CSTAGSGTSGRTDTQYF,TGCAGCACCGCCGGTTCAGGGACTAGCGGCCGCACAGATACGCAGTATTTT
TRBV7-2,TRBJ2-2,NA,NA,CASSPGTSRTGELFF,TGTGCCAGCAGCCCGGGGACATCACGGACCGGGGAGCTGTTTTTT
TRBV18,TRBJ2-5,NA,NA,CASSPQEETQYF,TGTGCCAGCTCACCCCAGGAGGAGACCCAGTACTTC
TRBV5-1,TRBJ2-2,TRBD2,NA,CASTLGLATGTGELFF,TGCGCCAGCACTCTTGGACTAGCGACGGGCACCGGGGAGCTGTTTTTT
TRBV27,TRBJ2-7,TRBD1,NA,CASGLFGTGAYEQYF,TGTGCCAGCGGTTTATTCGGGACAGGGGCCTACGAGCAGTACTTC
TRBV5-6,TRBJ2-7,TRBD2,NA,CASSLATSGVYEQYF,TGTGCCAGCAGCTTGGCGACTAGCGGGGTCTACGAGCAGTACTTC
TRBV27,TRBJ1-2,NA,NA,CASRLRGEHYGYTF,TGTGCCAGCAGACTCAGGGGCGAGCACTATGGCTACACCTTC
TRBV7-9,TRBJ1-1,NA,NA,CASSLFRIDTMNTEAFF,TGTGCCAGCAGCTTATTCCGTATAGATACCATGAACACTGAAGCTTTCTTT
TRBV19,TRBJ2-2,NA,NA,CASTSGTYTGELFF,TGTGCCAGTACTTCCGGGACTTACACCGGGGAGCTGTTTTTT
TRBV7-8,TRBJ2-1,TRBD2,NA,CASSLGGGGGYNEQFF,TGTGCCAGCAGCTTAGGTGGCGGGGGGGGATACAATGAGCAGTTCTTC
TRBV10-3,TRBJ2-5,NA,NA,CATTGGRGGAETQYF,TGTGCCACCACCGGGGGGCGAGGTGGGGCAGAGACCCAGTACTTC
TRBV11-2,TRBJ2-3,NA,NA,CASSLTGTDTQYF,TGTGCCAGCAGCTTAACAGGCACAGATACGCAGTATTTT
TRBV18,TRBJ2-5,NA,NA,CASSPTRQEETQYF,TGTGCCAGCTCACCTACGCGGCAGGAGGAGACCCAGTACTTC
TRBV5-8,TRBJ2-2,NA,few,CASSLRLGPTGELFF,TGTGCCAGCAGCTTGCGGTTAGGGCCCACCGGGGAGCTGTTTTTT
TRBV19,TRBJ2-1,NA,NA,CASSIRQVNEQFF,TGTGCCAGTAGTATTCGGCAAGTGAATGAGCAGTTCTTC
TRBV28,TRBJ2-3,TRBD2,NA,CASSPHGSGRADTQYF,TGTGCCAGCAGCCCCCACGGTAGCGGGAGGGCGGATACGCAGTATTTT
TRBV6-5,TRBJ1-3,NA,NA,CASRTRGEAGNTIYF,TGTGCCAGCAGAACGAGGGGGGAGGCTGGAAACACCATATATTTT
TRBV6-4,TRBJ2-2,NA,NA,CASSALWASNTGELFF,TGTGCCAGCAGTGCACTCTGGGCCTCGAACACCGGGGAGCTGTTTTTT
TRBV5-1,TRBJ2-1,NA,NA,CASSPNQPRNEQFF,TGCGCCAGCAGTCCAAATCAACCGAGAAATGAGCAGTTCTTC
TRBV30,TRBJ1-3,NA,once,CAWSVRSAAGNTIYF,TGTGCCTGGAGTGTACGTTCGGCGGCTGGAAACACCATATATTTT
TRBV5-1,TRBJ2-2,TRBD2,few,CASSLAVRGLLAGGPNTGELFF,TGCGCCAGCAGCTTGGCCGTTCGGGGACTACTAGCGGGAGGGCCCAACACCGGGGAGCTGTTTTTT
TRBV7-8,TRBJ2-3,TRBD2,NA,CASSATGGADTQYF,TGTGCCAGCAGCGCAACGGGAGGGGCAGATACGCAGTATTTT
TRBV18,TRBJ2-7,NA,NA,CASSPVSTASDEQYF,TGTGCCAGCTCACCAGTATCCACAGCTAGCGACGAGCAGTACTTC
TRBV28,TRBJ2-7,TRBD2,NA,CASTSPGAGGSYEQYF,TGTGCCAGCACGTCCCCAGGGGCGGGAGGATCCTACGAGCAGTACTTC
TRBV5-8,TRBJ1-5,TRBD1,NA,CASSPGDRSVYSNQPQHF,TGTGCCAGCAGCCCGGGGGACAGGTCCGTGTATAGCAATCAGCCCCAGCATTTT
TRBV11-3,TRBJ2-1,NA,NA,CASSLGGYNEQFF,TGTGCCAGCAGCTTAGGGGGTTACAATGAGCAGTTCTTC
TRBV7-3,TRBJ1-3,NA,few,CASSFMVRRGHGNTIYF,TGTGCCAGCAGCTTCATGGTTCGACGGGGGCATGGAAACACCATATATTTT
TRBV5-6,TRBJ2-3,TRBD1,NA,CASSFGQGTDTQYF,TGTGCCAGCAGCTTTGGACAGGGCACAGATACGCAGTATTTT
TRBV6-5,TRBJ2-3,NA,NA,CASSSRLVSTDTQYF,TGTGCCAGCAGCTCCAGACTAGTCAGCACAGATACGCAGTATTTT
TRBV5-1,TRBJ2-5,TRBD1,NA,CASSLGSRGHYQETQYF,TGCGCCAGCAGCTTGGGGTCAAGGGGGCATTACCAAGAGACCCAGTACTTC
TRBV7-2,TRBJ1-1,NA,NA,CASSQQVGLGEAFF,TGTGCCAGCAGCCAGCAGGTGGGGTTAGGCGAAGCTTTCTTT
TRBV5-6,TRBJ2-3,NA,NA,CASSLVGGISTDTQYF,TGTGCCAGCAGCTTGGTCGGTGGGATTAGCACAGATACGCAGTATTTT